This is a list of T cell receptor beta chains from one sample in a study of blood T cell repertoires in COVID-19. Data came from immunoSEQ multiplex PCR; TCRdb stores just in-frame clones and leaves some out. This sample carries under 250,000 clones, roughly 81% of them seen once, and the ten largest clones take 2.5% to 3.5%. The sequencing input was peripheral blood. These TCRs come from a man aged 50-60 years who had recovered from COVID-19. Each CDR3 is given with its conserved first and last residue.

v_call	j_call	cdr3_aa
TRBV4-2	TRBJ2-3	CASSQETSGRVTDTQYF
TRBV28	TRBJ2-7	CASSLQGRDEQYF
TRBV5-1	TRBJ1-2	CASSSGQFYGYTF
TRBV9	TRBJ1-1	CASSVRLGEGDTEAFF
TRBV6-5	TRBJ2-2	CASSYSFRSNTGELFF
TRBV19	TRBJ1-5	CASSPGGHQPQHF
TRBV1	TRBJ2-1	CTSSHKLAGGPGTYNEQFF
TRBV2	TRBJ1-5	CASTDGGWNNQPQHF
TRBV5-6	TRBJ2-7	CASSFWASPSYEQYF
TRBV30	TRBJ2-4	CAWSWAGNIQYF
TRBV5-1	TRBJ2-6	CASSLQGGYSGANVLTF
TRBV5-1	TRBJ2-6	CASSPTGGPGANVLTF
TRBV28	TRBJ2-1	CASSSPRDRGLGEQFF
TRBV9	TRBJ1-6	CASSPQGASNSPLHF
TRBV2	TRBJ1-5	CASSPGQPNQPQHF
TRBV30	TRBJ2-5	CAWSPTSAGETQYF
TRBV5-5	TRBJ1-6	CASSRTGVLDSPLHF